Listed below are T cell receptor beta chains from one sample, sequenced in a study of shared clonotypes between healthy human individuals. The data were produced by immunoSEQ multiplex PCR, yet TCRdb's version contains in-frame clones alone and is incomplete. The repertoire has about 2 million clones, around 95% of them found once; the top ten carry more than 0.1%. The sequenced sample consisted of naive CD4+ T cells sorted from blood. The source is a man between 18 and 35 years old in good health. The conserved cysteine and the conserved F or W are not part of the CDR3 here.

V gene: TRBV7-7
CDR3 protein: ASSPGARETQY

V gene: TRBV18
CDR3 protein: ASSRGTSGKNGNEQF

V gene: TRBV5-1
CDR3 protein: ASSWTAGETQY

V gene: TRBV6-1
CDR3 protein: ASSEAFVTPSYT

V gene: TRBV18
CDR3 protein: ASSPKTGKETQY

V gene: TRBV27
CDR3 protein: ASSTTTGYEQY

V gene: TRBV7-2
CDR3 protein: ASRTGTGYGYT

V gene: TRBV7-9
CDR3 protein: ASSLGTYEQY

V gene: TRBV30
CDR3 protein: AWSGGSYEQY

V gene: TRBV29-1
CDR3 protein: SVERSGQPYEQY

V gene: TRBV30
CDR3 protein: AWRGEGQPQH

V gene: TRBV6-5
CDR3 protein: ASSQGGEKLF

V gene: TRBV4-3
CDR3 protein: ASSQEGTAQETQY

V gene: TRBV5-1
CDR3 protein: ASLRDRGQY

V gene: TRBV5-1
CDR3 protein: ASSLGSGAEETQY

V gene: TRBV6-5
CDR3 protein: AVKKGGSDEQY

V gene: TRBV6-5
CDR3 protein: ASSYSVSVNYEQY

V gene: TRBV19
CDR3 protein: ATRGGPSYEQY

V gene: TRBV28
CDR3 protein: ASRPPGTGALGGYT

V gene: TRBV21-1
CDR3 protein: ASNRGRAYGYT

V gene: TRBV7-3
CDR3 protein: ASSLGGLETQY

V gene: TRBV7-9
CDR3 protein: ASSPKEGETQY

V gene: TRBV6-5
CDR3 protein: ASSSRDRGSYGYT

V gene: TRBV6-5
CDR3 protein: ASSSVNRASYEQY

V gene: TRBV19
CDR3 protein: ASSIEGTTGNTIY

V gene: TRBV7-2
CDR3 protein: ASRRGGGDEQY

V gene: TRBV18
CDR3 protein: ASSPGVTNEKLF

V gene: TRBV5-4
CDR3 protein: ASSATHRDRAPYEQY

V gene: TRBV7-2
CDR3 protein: ASSLGRSYGYT

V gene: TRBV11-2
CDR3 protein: ASSPVTGTEQETQY

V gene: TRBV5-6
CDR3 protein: ASSNWGAHPGTDTQY